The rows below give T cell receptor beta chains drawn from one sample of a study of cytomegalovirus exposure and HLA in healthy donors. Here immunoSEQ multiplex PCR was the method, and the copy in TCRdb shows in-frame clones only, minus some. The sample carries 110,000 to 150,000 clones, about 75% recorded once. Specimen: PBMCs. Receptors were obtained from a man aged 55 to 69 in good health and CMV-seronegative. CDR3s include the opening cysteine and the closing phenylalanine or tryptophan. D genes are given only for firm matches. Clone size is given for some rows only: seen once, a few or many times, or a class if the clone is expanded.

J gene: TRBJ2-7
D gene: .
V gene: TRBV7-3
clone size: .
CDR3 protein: CASSLRAGLGYEQYF
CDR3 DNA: TGTGCCAGCAGCTTAAGGGCAGGTCTTGGGTACGAGCAGTACTTC

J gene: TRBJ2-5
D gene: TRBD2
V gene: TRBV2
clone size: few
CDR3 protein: CASSAGLAGGETQYF
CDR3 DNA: TGTGCCAGCAGTGCGGGACTAGCGGGAGGAGAGACCCAGTACTTC

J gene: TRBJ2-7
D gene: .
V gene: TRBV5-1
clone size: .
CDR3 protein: CASRWAQASSYEQYF
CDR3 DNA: TGCGCCAGCCGGTGGGCCCAAGCAAGCTCCTACGAGCAGTACTTC

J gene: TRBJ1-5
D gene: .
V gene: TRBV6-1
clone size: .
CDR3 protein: CASSLSTVSNQPQHF
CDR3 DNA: TGTGCCAGCAGTCTCTCCACGGTCAGCAATCAGCCCCAGCATTTT

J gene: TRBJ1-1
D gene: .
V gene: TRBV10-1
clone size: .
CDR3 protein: CASSGSLEAFF
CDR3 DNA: TGCGCCAGCAGTGGAAGCCTGGAAGCTTTCTTT

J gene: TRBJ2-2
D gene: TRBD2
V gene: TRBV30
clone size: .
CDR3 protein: CAWKVSGSTGELFF
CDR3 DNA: TGTGCCTGGAAGGTTAGCGGGAGCACCGGGGAGCTGTTTTTT

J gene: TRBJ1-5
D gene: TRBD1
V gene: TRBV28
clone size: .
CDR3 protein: CASSLPGQSNQPQHF
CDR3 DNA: TGTGCCAGCAGTTTACCGGGACAGAGCAATCAGCCCCAGCATTTT

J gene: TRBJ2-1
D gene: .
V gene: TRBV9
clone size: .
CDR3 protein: CASSVSGKGGMGEQFF
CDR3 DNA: TGTGCCAGCAGCGTCTCGGGAAAGGGGGGGATGGGTGAGCAGTTCTTC

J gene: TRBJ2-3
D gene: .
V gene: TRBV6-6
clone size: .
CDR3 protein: CASSTTMGGRDTQYF
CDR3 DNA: TGTGCCAGCAGTACCACAATGGGGGGAAGGGATACGCAGTATTTT

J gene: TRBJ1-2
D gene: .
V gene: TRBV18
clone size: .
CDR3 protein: CASSWRETETNYGYTF
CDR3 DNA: TGTGCCAGCTCATGGAGAGAGACAGAGACTAACTATGGCTACACCTTC

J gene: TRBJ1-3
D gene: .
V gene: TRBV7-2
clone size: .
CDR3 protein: CASSLRRGSTGNTIYF
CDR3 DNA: TGTGCCAGCAGCCTCAGAAGGGGAAGCACTGGAAACACCATATATTTT

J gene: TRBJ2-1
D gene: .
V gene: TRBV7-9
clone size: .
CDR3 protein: CASSPGSGRYNEQFF
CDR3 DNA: TGTGCCAGCAGCCCTGGGAGCGGAAGGTACAATGAGCAGTTCTTC

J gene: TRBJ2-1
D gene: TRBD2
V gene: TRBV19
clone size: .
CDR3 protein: CASSIPGLAGGVDEQFF
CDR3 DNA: TGTGCCAGTAGTATCCCGGGACTAGCGGGAGGAGTAGATGAGCAGTTCTTC

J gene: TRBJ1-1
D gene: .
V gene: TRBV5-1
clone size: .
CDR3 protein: CASSLGQGPMNTEAFF
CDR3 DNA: TGCGCCAGCAGCTTGGGCCAGGGCCCGATGAACACTGAAGCTTTCTTT

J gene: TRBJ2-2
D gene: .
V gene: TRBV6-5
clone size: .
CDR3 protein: CASKELASNTGELFF
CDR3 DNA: TGTGCCAGCAAGGAGCTAGCGTCGAACACCGGGGAGCTGTTTTTT

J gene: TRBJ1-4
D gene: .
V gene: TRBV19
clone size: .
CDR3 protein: CACRPRGDEKLFF
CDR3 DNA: TGTGCCTGTAGACCCAGGGGAGACGAAAAACTGTTTTTT

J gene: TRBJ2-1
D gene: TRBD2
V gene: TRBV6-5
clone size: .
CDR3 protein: CAARPGLAGGNEQFF
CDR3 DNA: TGTGCCGCACGCCCGGGGCTAGCGGGAGGTAATGAGCAGTTCTTC

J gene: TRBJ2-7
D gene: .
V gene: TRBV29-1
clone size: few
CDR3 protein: CSVALLGAYEQYF
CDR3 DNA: TGCAGCGTCGCCCTGTTAGGGGCCTACGAGCAGTACTTC

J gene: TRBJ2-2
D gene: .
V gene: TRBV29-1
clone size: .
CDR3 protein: CSVGARGGELFF
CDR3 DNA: TGCAGCGTGGGGGCCCGCGGCGGGGAGCTGTTTTTT

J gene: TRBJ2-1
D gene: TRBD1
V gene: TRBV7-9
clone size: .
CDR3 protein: CASSPDRGLWNEQFF
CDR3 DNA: TGTGCCAGCAGCCCCGACAGGGGGCTATGGAATGAGCAGTTCTTC

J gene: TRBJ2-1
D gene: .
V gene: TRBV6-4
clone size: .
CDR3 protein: CASSDRTYNEQFF
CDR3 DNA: TGTGCCAGCAGTGACAGGACTTACAATGAGCAGTTCTTC

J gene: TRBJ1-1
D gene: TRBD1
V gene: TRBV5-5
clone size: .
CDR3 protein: CASRAGQGTEAFF
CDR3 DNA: TGTGCCAGCAGGGCCGGACAGGGCACTGAAGCTTTCTTT

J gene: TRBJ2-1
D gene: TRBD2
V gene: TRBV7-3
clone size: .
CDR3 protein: CASSVRLAGGPGEQFF
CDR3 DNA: TGTGCCAGCAGCGTAAGACTAGCGGGAGGGCCAGGTGAGCAGTTCTTC

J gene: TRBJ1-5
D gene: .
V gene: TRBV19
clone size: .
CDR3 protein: CASSLAPNQPQHF
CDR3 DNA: TGTGCCAGTAGTTTGGCTCCGAATCAGCCCCAGCATTTT

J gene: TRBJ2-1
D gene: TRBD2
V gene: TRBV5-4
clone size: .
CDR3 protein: CASSLGLAGGDEQFF
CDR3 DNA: TGTGCCAGCAGCTTGGGACTAGCGGGTGGGGATGAGCAGTTCTTC

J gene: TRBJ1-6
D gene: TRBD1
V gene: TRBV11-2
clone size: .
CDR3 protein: CASSIDRADSPLHF
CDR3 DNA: TGTGCCAGCAGCATTGACAGGGCAGATTCACCCCTCCACTTT

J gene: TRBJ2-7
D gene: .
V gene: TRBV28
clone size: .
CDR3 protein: CASLRLDEQYF
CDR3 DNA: TGTGCCAGCCTCAGGCTCGACGAGCAGTACTTC

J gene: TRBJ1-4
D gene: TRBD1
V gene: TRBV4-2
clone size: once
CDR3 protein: CASSQDPRGQDEKLFF
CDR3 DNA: TGTGCCAGCAGCCAAGATCCTAGGGGGCAGGATGAAAAACTGTTTTTT

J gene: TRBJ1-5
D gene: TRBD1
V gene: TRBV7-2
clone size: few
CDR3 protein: CASSPPGGTGENQPQHF
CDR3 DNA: TGTGCCAGCAGCCCCCCGGGAGGGACAGGGGAGAATCAGCCCCAGCATTTT

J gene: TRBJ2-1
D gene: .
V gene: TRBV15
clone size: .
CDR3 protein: CATSPLLSSYNEQFF
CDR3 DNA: TGTGCCACCAGCCCGCTTTTGAGCTCCTACAATGAGCAGTTCTTC

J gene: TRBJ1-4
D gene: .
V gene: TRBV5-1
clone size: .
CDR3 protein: CASSPGQNEKLFF
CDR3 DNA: TGCGCCAGCAGCCCCGGACAGAATGAAAAACTGTTTTTT

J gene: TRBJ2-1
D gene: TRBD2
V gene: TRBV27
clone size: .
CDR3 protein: CASSLDWAGVAYNEQFF
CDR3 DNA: TGTGCCAGCAGTTTAGATTGGGCGGGAGTGGCCTACAATGAGCAGTTCTTC

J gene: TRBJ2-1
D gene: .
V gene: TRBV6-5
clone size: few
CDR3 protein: CASSLLTYNEQFF
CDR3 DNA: TGTGCCAGCAGCCTACTTACCTACAATGAGCAGTTCTTC

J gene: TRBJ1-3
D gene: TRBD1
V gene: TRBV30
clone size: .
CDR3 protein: CAWSSAGQGFAGNTIYF
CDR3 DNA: TGTGCCTGGAGTTCGGCGGGACAGGGGTTTGCTGGAAACACCATATATTTT

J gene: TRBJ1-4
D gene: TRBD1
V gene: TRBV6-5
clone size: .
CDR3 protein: CASSSRDRGEKLFF
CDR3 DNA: TGTGCCAGCAGTTCGCGGGACAGGGGTGAAAAACTGTTTTTT

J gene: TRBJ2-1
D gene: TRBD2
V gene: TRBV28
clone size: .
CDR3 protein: CASSLWTIIGIRLAGEREQFF
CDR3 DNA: TGTGCCAGCAGTTTATGGACGATAATCGGGATAAGACTAGCGGGAGAGAGAGAGCAGTTCTTC

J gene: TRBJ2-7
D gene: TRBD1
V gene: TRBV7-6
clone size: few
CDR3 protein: CASSPGNDRDEQYF
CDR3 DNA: TGTGCCAGCAGCCCGGGAAACGACAGGGACGAGCAGTACTTC

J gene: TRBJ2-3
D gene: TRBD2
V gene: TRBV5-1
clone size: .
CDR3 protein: CASSSKTSGSADTQYF
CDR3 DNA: TGCGCCAGCAGCTCCAAGACTAGCGGGAGTGCAGATACGCAGTATTTT

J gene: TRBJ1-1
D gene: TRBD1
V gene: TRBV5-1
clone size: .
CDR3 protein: CASSWNTGQGGFEAFF
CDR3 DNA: TGCGCCAGCAGCTGGAATACGGGACAGGGGGGATTTGAAGCTTTCTTT

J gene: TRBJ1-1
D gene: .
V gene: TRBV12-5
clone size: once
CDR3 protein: CASVRERGRDTEAFF
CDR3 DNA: TGTGCTAGTGTCCGAGAAAGGGGCCGGGACACTGAAGCTTTCTTT

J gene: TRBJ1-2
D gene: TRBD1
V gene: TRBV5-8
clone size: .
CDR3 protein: CASSFTRTGISYTF
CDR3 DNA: TGTGCCAGCAGCTTCACCCGGACAGGGATTAGCTACACCTTC

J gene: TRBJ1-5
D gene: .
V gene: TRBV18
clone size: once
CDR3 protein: CASSPTSGELNQPQHF
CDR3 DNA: TGTGCCAGCTCGCCAACCTCCGGGGAACTCAATCAGCCCCAGCATTTT

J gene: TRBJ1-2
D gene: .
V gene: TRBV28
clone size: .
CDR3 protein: CASSTYRERDGYTF
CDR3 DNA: TGTGCCAGCAGTACGTACAGGGAGAGGGACGGCTACACCTTC

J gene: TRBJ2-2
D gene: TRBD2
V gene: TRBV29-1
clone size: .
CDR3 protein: CSADGGYTGELFF
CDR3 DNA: TGCAGCGCCGACGGGGGGTACACCGGGGAGCTGTTTTTT

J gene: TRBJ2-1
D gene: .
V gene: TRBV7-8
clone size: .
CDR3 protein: CASSIEPQREQFF
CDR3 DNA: TGTGCCAGCAGCATAGAACCCCAGCGGGAGCAGTTCTTC

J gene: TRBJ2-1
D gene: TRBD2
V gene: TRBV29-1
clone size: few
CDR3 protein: CSVVPAGVHNEQFF
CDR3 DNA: TGCAGCGTTGTCCCAGCGGGAGTCCACAATGAGCAGTTCTTC

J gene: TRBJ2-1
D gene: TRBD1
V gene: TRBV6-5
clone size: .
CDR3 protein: CASSQWDRVVEQFF
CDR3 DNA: TGTGCCAGCAGTCAATGGGACAGGGTGGTTGAGCAGTTCTTC

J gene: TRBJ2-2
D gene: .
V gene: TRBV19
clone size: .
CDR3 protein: CASGKREGGELFF
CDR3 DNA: TGTGCCAGTGGTAAGCGAGAGGGCGGGGAGCTGTTTTTT

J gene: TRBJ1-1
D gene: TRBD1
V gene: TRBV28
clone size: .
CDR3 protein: CASSPSRDSRLEAFF
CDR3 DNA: TGTGCCAGCAGCCCGTCGAGGGACAGCCGACTTGAAGCTTTCTTT

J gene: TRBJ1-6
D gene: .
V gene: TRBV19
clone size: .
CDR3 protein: CASSTSTGNNSPLHF
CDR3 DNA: TGTGCCAGTAGTACCTCTACAGGGAATAATTCACCCCTCCACTTT

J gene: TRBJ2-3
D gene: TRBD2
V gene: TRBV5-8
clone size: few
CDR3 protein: CASSFRAGGSTDTQYF
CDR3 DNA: TGTGCCAGCAGCTTCAGAGCGGGAGGATCCACAGATACGCAGTATTTT

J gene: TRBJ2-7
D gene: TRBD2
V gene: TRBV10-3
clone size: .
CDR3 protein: CAISESGGERTYEQYF
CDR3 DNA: TGTGCCATCAGTGAGTCCGGGGGGGAGCGCACCTACGAGCAGTACTTC

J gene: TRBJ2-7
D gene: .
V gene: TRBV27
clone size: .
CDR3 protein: CASSPEWARSSYEQYF
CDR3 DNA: TGTGCCAGCAGCCCCGAGTGGGCCAGAAGCTCCTACGAGCAGTACTTC

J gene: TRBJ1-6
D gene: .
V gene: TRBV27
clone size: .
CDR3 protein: CASSLNEGTYNSPLHF
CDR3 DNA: TGTGCCAGCAGTTTAAATGAGGGTACCTATAATTCACCCCTCCACTTT

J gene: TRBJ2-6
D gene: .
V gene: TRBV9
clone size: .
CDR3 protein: CASSVALSVVFSGANVLTF
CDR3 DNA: TGTGCCAGCAGCGTAGCATTGTCAGTGGTCTTCTCTGGGGCCAACGTCCTGACTTTC

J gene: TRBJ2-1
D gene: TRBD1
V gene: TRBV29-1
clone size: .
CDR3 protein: CSVESRGKNEQFF
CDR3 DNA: TGCAGCGTTGAAAGCAGGGGGAAGAATGAGCAGTTCTTC

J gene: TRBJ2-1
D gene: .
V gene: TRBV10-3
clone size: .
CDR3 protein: CAISDEGEYNEQFF
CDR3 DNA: TGTGCCATCAGTGACGAAGGGGAATACAATGAGCAGTTCTTC

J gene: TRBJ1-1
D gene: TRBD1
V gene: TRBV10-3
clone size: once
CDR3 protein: CAIGQDRGPNTEAFF
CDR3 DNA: TGTGCCATCGGACAGGACAGGGGGCCGAACACTGAAGCTTTCTTT

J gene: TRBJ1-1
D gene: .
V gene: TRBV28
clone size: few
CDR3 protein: CATSHTEAFF
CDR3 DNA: TGTGCCACCTCCCACACTGAAGCTTTCTTT